Listed below are T cell receptor beta chains from one sample, sequenced in a study of early T cells in non-severe SARS-CoV-2 infection. TCRdb recomputed calls from the 5' RACE reads with MiXCR, one row per CDR3 protein. Here the sample spans just over 95,000 distinct CDR3 sequences, around 10% being singletons. What was sequenced was whole blood. These receptors were collected from an adult who was a healthcare worker with PCR-confirmed SARS-CoV-2 infection or an uninfected control (not recorded which). CDR3s include the opening cysteine and the closing phenylalanine or tryptophan. Each record gives: CDR3 protein, CDR3 DNA, D gene, J gene, V gene, CDR3 length, clone size. A D gene is named only where the DNA matches it firmly. Not every row has a clone size; where given, it reads once, few, many or a size class.

cdr3_aa: CASSRLAEFPLPTVFERYF
cdr3_nt: TGTGCCAGCAGCCGACTAGCGGAGTTCCCTCTGCCAACCGTTTTCGAGCGGTACTTC
d_call: TRBD2
j_call: TRBJ2-7
v_call: TRBV6-6
cdr3_length: 19
clone_size: many

cdr3_aa: CASSRSAIWGEKLFF
cdr3_nt: TGCGCCAGCAGCCGATCGGCCATCTGGGGTGAAAAACTGTTTTTT
d_call: .
j_call: TRBJ1-4
v_call: TRBV4-1
cdr3_length: 15
clone_size: many

cdr3_aa: CASSPPTGDLAYNEQFF
cdr3_nt: TGTGCCAGCAGCCCCCCAACAGGGGACCTTGCCTACAATGAGCAGTTCTTC
d_call: TRBD1
j_call: TRBJ2-1
v_call: TRBV9
cdr3_length: 17
clone_size: few

cdr3_aa: CASSRDLLNTGELFF
cdr3_nt: TGTGCCAGCAGCCGGGACTTGTTGAACACCGGGGAGCTGTTTTTT
d_call: .
j_call: TRBJ2-2
v_call: TRBV7-9
cdr3_length: 15
clone_size: few

cdr3_aa: CSVHSDDTQYF
cdr3_nt: TGCAGCGTTCACAGCGACGATACGCAGTATTTT
d_call: .
j_call: TRBJ2-3
v_call: TRBV29-1
cdr3_length: 11
clone_size: many

cdr3_aa: CAWSEGGYTF
cdr3_nt: TGTGCCTGGAGTGAAGGAGGCTACACCTTC
d_call: .
j_call: TRBJ1-2
v_call: TRBV30
cdr3_length: 10
clone_size: few

cdr3_aa: CASGLALSGAGANVLTF
cdr3_nt: TGTGCTAGTGGTTTGGCCCTCAGTGGGGCTGGGGCCAACGTCCTGACTTTC
d_call: .
j_call: TRBJ2-6
v_call: TRBV12-5
cdr3_length: 17
clone_size: many

cdr3_aa: CSVTTRGTRRDEQFF
cdr3_nt: TGCAGCGTCACCACGCGGGGGACTAGGCGCGATGAGCAGTTCTTC
d_call: TRBD2
j_call: TRBJ2-1
v_call: TRBV29-1
cdr3_length: 15
clone_size: .

cdr3_aa: CASSPSGAQETQYF
cdr3_nt: TGTGCCAGCAGCCCATCCGGGGCCCAAGAGACCCAGTACTTC
d_call: .
j_call: TRBJ2-5
v_call: TRBV9
cdr3_length: 14
clone_size: .

cdr3_aa: CASGQPQHF
cdr3_nt: TGTGCCAGCGGTCAGCCCCAGCATTTT
d_call: .
j_call: TRBJ1-5
v_call: TRBV6-6
cdr3_length: 9
clone_size: .

cdr3_aa: CASSQDLSGRVLNEQFF
cdr3_nt: TGTGCCAGCAGCCAAGATTTAAGCGGGAGGGTTCTGAATGAGCAGTTCTTC
d_call: TRBD2
j_call: TRBJ2-1
v_call: TRBV4-2
cdr3_length: 17
clone_size: few

cdr3_aa: CSATGQGNWNEQFF
cdr3_nt: TGCAGTGCTACTGGACAGGGGAATTGGAATGAGCAGTTCTTC
d_call: TRBD1
j_call: TRBJ2-1
v_call: TRBV20-1
cdr3_length: 14
clone_size: many

cdr3_aa: CASQDRDMSPLHF
cdr3_nt: TGTGCCAGCCAAGACAGGGACATGTCACCCCTCCACTTT
d_call: TRBD1
j_call: TRBJ1-6
v_call: TRBV28
cdr3_length: 13
clone_size: few

cdr3_aa: CASSFGDRGSDEQFF
cdr3_nt: TGTGCCAGCAGTTTTGGGGACAGGGGGAGCGATGAGCAGTTCTTC
d_call: TRBD1
j_call: TRBJ2-1
v_call: TRBV12-3/TRBV12-4
cdr3_length: 15
clone_size: .

cdr3_aa: CASEGGAFNYGYTF
cdr3_nt: TGTGCCAGCGAGGGGGGGGCCTTTAACTATGGCTACACCTTC
d_call: .
j_call: TRBJ1-2
v_call: TRBV12-3/TRBV12-4
cdr3_length: 14
clone_size: .

cdr3_aa: CASSLRLANNTGELFF
cdr3_nt: TGTGCCAGCAGCTTGAGACTAGCGAATAACACCGGGGAGCTGTTTTTT
d_call: TRBD2
j_call: TRBJ2-2
v_call: TRBV11-2
cdr3_length: 16
clone_size: few

cdr3_aa: CASSSWRGNSPLHF
cdr3_nt: TGTGCCAGCAGCTCGTGGCGGGGAAATTCACCCCTCCACTTT
d_call: .
j_call: TRBJ1-6
v_call: TRBV2
cdr3_length: 14
clone_size: .

cdr3_aa: CASSFKAPPTDTQYF
cdr3_nt: TGTGCCAGTAGTTTTAAAGCCCCCCCTACAGATACGCAGTATTTT
d_call: .
j_call: TRBJ2-3
v_call: TRBV19
cdr3_length: 15
clone_size: .

cdr3_aa: CASSSWDRPYNSPLHF
cdr3_nt: TGTGCCAGCAGCTCCTGGGACAGGCCCTATAATTCACCCCTCCACTTT
d_call: TRBD1
j_call: TRBJ1-6
v_call: TRBV7-2
cdr3_length: 16
clone_size: .

cdr3_aa: CASRTTTNEKLFF
cdr3_nt: TGCGCCAGCAGGACCACAACTAATGAAAAACTGTTTTTT
d_call: .
j_call: TRBJ1-4
v_call: TRBV5-1
cdr3_length: 13
clone_size: once

cdr3_aa: CASSESYSGYYEQYF
cdr3_nt: TGTGCCAGCAGTGAATCTTATAGCGGGTACTACGAGCAGTACTTC
d_call: TRBD2
j_call: TRBJ2-7
v_call: TRBV25-1
cdr3_length: 15
clone_size: .

cdr3_aa: CSVSTVNTEAFF
cdr3_nt: TGCAGCGTTAGTACCGTGAACACTGAAGCTTTCTTT
d_call: .
j_call: TRBJ1-1
v_call: TRBV29-1
cdr3_length: 12
clone_size: few

cdr3_aa: CASSTRDRGLSGANVLTF
cdr3_nt: TGCGCCAGCAGCACCCGGGACAGGGGGCTTTCTGGGGCCAACGTCCTGACTTTC
d_call: TRBD1
j_call: TRBJ2-6
v_call: TRBV4-1
cdr3_length: 18
clone_size: .

cdr3_aa: CAWTPPSQETQYF
cdr3_nt: TGTGCCTGGACACCCCCATCCCAAGAGACCCAGTACTTC
d_call: .
j_call: TRBJ2-5
v_call: TRBV30
cdr3_length: 13
clone_size: few

cdr3_aa: CASSQYGPDNSPLHF
cdr3_nt: TGTGCCAGCAGTCAGTATGGCCCAGATAATTCACCCCTCCACTTT
d_call: .
j_call: TRBJ1-6
v_call: TRBV2
cdr3_length: 15
clone_size: few

cdr3_aa: CASSPGTNKEKLFF
cdr3_nt: TGCGCCAGCAGCCCCGGGACAAACAAGGAAAAACTGTTTTTT
d_call: .
j_call: TRBJ1-4
v_call: TRBV5-1
cdr3_length: 14
clone_size: .

cdr3_aa: CASSYSGQVTREQYF
cdr3_nt: TGTGCCAGCAGTTACTCGGGACAGGTCACGCGGGAGCAGTACTTC
d_call: TRBD1
j_call: TRBJ2-7
v_call: TRBV6-5
cdr3_length: 15
clone_size: .

cdr3_aa: CASSQGGYEQYF
cdr3_nt: TGCGCCAGCAGCCAAGGGGGCTACGAGCAGTACTTC
d_call: .
j_call: TRBJ2-7
v_call: TRBV4-1
cdr3_length: 12
clone_size: many

cdr3_aa: CASSYSTGLPVTDTQYF
cdr3_nt: TGTGCCAGCAGTTACTCAACAGGACTCCCCGTGACAGATACGCAGTATTTT
d_call: .
j_call: TRBJ2-3
v_call: TRBV6-2/TRBV6-3
cdr3_length: 17
clone_size: .

cdr3_aa: CASSNLCTEDSNQPQHF
cdr3_nt: TGTGCCAGCAGCAACCTTTGCACGGAAGATAGCAATCAGCCCCAGCATTTT
d_call: .
j_call: TRBJ1-5
v_call: TRBV21-1
cdr3_length: 17
clone_size: many

cdr3_aa: CATSPTGGSDTQYF
cdr3_nt: TGTGCCACCAGCCCGACAGGCGGGTCTGATACGCAGTATTTT
d_call: .
j_call: TRBJ2-3
v_call: TRBV24-1
cdr3_length: 14
clone_size: .

cdr3_aa: CATSKGLAGDTQYF
cdr3_nt: TGTGCCACCAGCAAGGGACTAGCGGGAGATACGCAGTATTTT
d_call: TRBD2
j_call: TRBJ2-3
v_call: TRBV15
cdr3_length: 14
clone_size: many

cdr3_aa: CASSQQVVGEKLFF
cdr3_nt: TGTGCCAGCAGTCAACAGGTTGTGGGTGAAAAACTGTTTTTT
d_call: .
j_call: TRBJ1-4
v_call: TRBV2
cdr3_length: 14
clone_size: few

cdr3_aa: CASSSNRGVEQPQHF
cdr3_nt: TGTGCCAGCAGTTCCAACAGGGGGGTGGAGCAGCCCCAGCATTTT
d_call: TRBD1
j_call: TRBJ1-5
v_call: TRBV6-5
cdr3_length: 15
clone_size: many

cdr3_aa: CASSDPGSSYEQYF
cdr3_nt: TGTGCCAGCAGTGATCCCGGTAGCTCCTACGAGCAGTACTTC
d_call: .
j_call: TRBJ2-7
v_call: TRBV25-1
cdr3_length: 14
clone_size: .

cdr3_aa: CASSLGPRKSYEQYF
cdr3_nt: TGTGCCAGCAGCCTAGGGCCCAGGAAGTCCTACGAGCAGTACTTC
d_call: .
j_call: TRBJ2-7
v_call: TRBV3-1
cdr3_length: 15
clone_size: .

cdr3_aa: CASRPGQGLYGYTF
cdr3_nt: TGTGCCAGCAGACCCGGACAGGGGCTCTATGGCTACACCTTC
d_call: TRBD1
j_call: TRBJ1-2
v_call: TRBV6-5
cdr3_length: 14
clone_size: .

cdr3_aa: CASSFSSSYEQYF
cdr3_nt: TGTGCCAGCAGTTTTAGCTCATCCTACGAGCAGTACTTC
d_call: .
j_call: TRBJ2-7
v_call: TRBV28
cdr3_length: 13
clone_size: .

cdr3_aa: CASSNGQGRLQPQHF
cdr3_nt: TGTGCCAGCAGCAACGGACAGGGGCGCCTACAGCCCCAGCATTTT
d_call: TRBD1
j_call: TRBJ1-5
v_call: TRBV7-9
cdr3_length: 15
clone_size: .

cdr3_aa: CASMRDRPETQYF
cdr3_nt: TGTGCCAGCATGAGGGATAGGCCGGAGACCCAGTACTTC
d_call: .
j_call: TRBJ2-5
v_call: TRBV7-9
cdr3_length: 13
clone_size: many

cdr3_aa: CASSPQGPLTDTQYF
cdr3_nt: TGTGCCAGCAGCCCACAGGGTCCTCTCACAGATACGCAGTATTTT
d_call: .
j_call: TRBJ2-3
v_call: TRBV7-2
cdr3_length: 15
clone_size: many

cdr3_aa: CASSLLARELFF
cdr3_nt: TGTGCCAGCAGCTTACTAGCTCGGGAGCTGTTTTTT
d_call: .
j_call: TRBJ2-2
v_call: TRBV3-1
cdr3_length: 12
clone_size: many

cdr3_aa: CASSDSAYEQYF
cdr3_nt: TGTGCCAGCAGTGACTCTGCCTACGAGCAGTACTTC
d_call: .
j_call: TRBJ2-7
v_call: TRBV6-4
cdr3_length: 12
clone_size: .

cdr3_aa: CASSYHWTGVKETQYF
cdr3_nt: TGTGCCAGCAGTTACCACTGGACAGGGGTGAAGGAGACCCAGTACTTC
d_call: TRBD1
j_call: TRBJ2-5
v_call: TRBV6-2/TRBV6-3
cdr3_length: 16
clone_size: once

cdr3_aa: CASSDYRGVDYGYTF
cdr3_nt: TGTGCCAGCAGCGACTACAGGGGAGTGGACTATGGCTACACCTTC
d_call: TRBD1
j_call: TRBJ1-2
v_call: TRBV9
cdr3_length: 15
clone_size: few

cdr3_aa: CASSSHGLGSSGYTF
cdr3_nt: TGTGCCAGCAGTTCTCATGGATTGGGCTCTTCGGGCTACACCTTC
d_call: .
j_call: TRBJ1-2
v_call: TRBV28
cdr3_length: 15
clone_size: many

cdr3_aa: CSVDSGPGDEQFF
cdr3_nt: TGCAGCGTTGATTCAGGGCCGGGGGATGAGCAGTTCTTC
d_call: .
j_call: TRBJ2-1
v_call: TRBV29-1
cdr3_length: 13
clone_size: .

cdr3_aa: CASSTQRGLSSYNEQFF
cdr3_nt: TGCGCCAGCAGCACCCAACGTGGCCTGAGCTCCTACAATGAGCAGTTCTTC
d_call: .
j_call: TRBJ2-1
v_call: TRBV5-1
cdr3_length: 17
clone_size: .

cdr3_aa: CASSFLGQGAGEQYF
cdr3_nt: TGTGCCAGCAGCTTCTTGGGACAGGGGGCGGGCGAGCAGTACTTC
d_call: TRBD1
j_call: TRBJ2-7
v_call: TRBV7-9
cdr3_length: 15
clone_size: many